This TCR beta chain was sequenced for a study of T cell responses to AZD1222 COVID-19 vaccine. Libraries were prepared by immunoSEQ multiplex PCR; TCRdb keeps only in-frame clonotypes and omits some of them. In the table there are 180,000 or so clones, more than 80% of which are singletons. Regarding this clone: Its antigen is undetermined.

The CDR3 contains 15 residues. The V and J ends lost 4 bases and 7 bases respectively, with 15 bases between them. The germline V gene encodes CDR1 SGHNT and CDR2 YYREEE (reference sequence). Study-level points and caveats: The donor group comprised mostly white British people and more females; the analysis possibly underestimated clonal diversity. Recipients of two AZD1222 doses showed rising Spike-specific TCR breadth and depth. As reported, nearly half of all spike-specific TCRs target variant regions that are unmutated. Along spike, vaccine-associated CD4 TCRs were found throughout, with dominance at 160-218 and 743-854.

This receptor was taken from an adult in good health. Material: peripheral blood, obtained on day 0 of AZD1222 vaccination. The chain joins TRBV5-4 to TRBJ1-6; possible D gene TRBD1, 6 bases. The CDR3 protein is CASSPEQGKNSPLHF. The CDR3 DNA follows: TGTGCCAGCAGCCCAGAACAGGGTAAAAATTCACCCCTCCACTTT.